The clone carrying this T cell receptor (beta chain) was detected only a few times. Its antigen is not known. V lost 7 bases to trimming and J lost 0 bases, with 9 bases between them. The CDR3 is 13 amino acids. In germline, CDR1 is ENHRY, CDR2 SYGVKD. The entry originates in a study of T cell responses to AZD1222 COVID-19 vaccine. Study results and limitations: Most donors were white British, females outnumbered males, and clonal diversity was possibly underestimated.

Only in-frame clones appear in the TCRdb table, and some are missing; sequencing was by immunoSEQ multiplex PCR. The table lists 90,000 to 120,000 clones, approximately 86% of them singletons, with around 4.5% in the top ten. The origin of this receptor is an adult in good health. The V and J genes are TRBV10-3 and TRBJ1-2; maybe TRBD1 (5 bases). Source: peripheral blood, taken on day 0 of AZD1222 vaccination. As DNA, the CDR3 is TGTGCCATCAACGGGGGGGCTAACTATGGCTACACCTTC. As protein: CAINGGANYGYTF.